This T cell receptor beta chain was sequenced in a study of early T cells in non-severe SARS-CoV-2 infection. Study as a whole: With bulk RNA from unsorted whole blood as input, sequencing yielded unpaired chains.

Unique molecular identifiers were attached to individual cDNA molecules. From the 5' RACE reads, TCRdb called clonotypes with MiXCR, one entry per CDR3 protein. The sample has about 59,000 distinct CDR3 sequences; around 13% are singletons. Germline CDR1 SGDLS, CDR2 YYNGEE. With 0 bases removed from V and 1 base from J, the gap between germline ends came to 19 bases. The CDR3 covers 18 residues. This clonotype was seen more than once but under ten times. The antigen is not known. Study results and limitations: Database matching using VDJdb favored anti-spike CD8 responses, with private and CD4 specificities left missing.

V gene TRBV9 combines with J gene TRBJ1-1; D may be TRBD1 (5 bases). This sample comprised whole blood, obtained at baseline. This sequence was found in an adult who was a healthcare worker with PCR-confirmed SARS-CoV-2 infection or an uninfected control (not recorded which). The CDR3 sequence: CASSVAIGAPGTNTEAFF. CDR3 coding DNA: TGTGCCAGCAGCGTAGCTATTGGGGCACCCGGGACGAACACTGAAGCTTTCTTT.